A selection of T cell receptor beta chains follows, all from one sample in a study of blood T cell repertoires in COVID-19. Only in-frame clones appear in the TCRdb table, and some are missing; sequencing was by immunoSEQ multiplex PCR. The sample has about 170,000 clones, 87% seen once; the top ten hold approximately 1.4%. Sample: peripheral blood. The receptors were sampled from a woman in her 50s with acute or convalescent COVID-19. The CDR3 runs from the conserved cysteine through the conserved F or W. The order of the fields is CDR3 protein, CDR3 DNA, V gene, clone size, D gene, J gene. The D gene is left open where the match is weak. Size tells how often a clone was seen (once, few, many) or the class of an expanded clone, and some rows leave it out.

CDR3 protein: CASSENRGGQETQYF
CDR3 DNA: TGTGCCAGCAGTGAAAACAGGGGGGGTCAAGAGACCCAGTACTTC
V gene: TRBV2
clone size: .
D gene: .
J gene: TRBJ2-5

CDR3 protein: CASSSSRGWETQYF
CDR3 DNA: TGTGCCAGCAGTTCTTCTAGAGGGTGGGAGACCCAGTACTTC
V gene: TRBV6-2/TRBV6-3
clone size: .
D gene: .
J gene: TRBJ2-5

CDR3 protein: CASSQVGRGYNSPLHF
CDR3 DNA: TGCGCCAGCAGCCAAGTAGGCAGGGGGTATAATTCACCCCTCCACTTT
V gene: TRBV4-3
clone size: .
D gene: TRBD1
J gene: TRBJ1-6

CDR3 protein: CASSLRGLEQYF
CDR3 DNA: TGTGCCAGCAGCTTAAGGGGACTGGAGCAGTACTTC
V gene: TRBV7-6
clone size: .
D gene: .
J gene: TRBJ2-7

CDR3 protein: CASSFSSGTAVNTGELFF
CDR3 DNA: TGTGCCAGCAGTTTCTCCTCCGGGACAGCTGTGAACACCGGGGAGCTGTTTTTT
V gene: TRBV27
clone size: .
D gene: TRBD1
J gene: TRBJ2-2

CDR3 protein: CASSLADRGTEAFF
CDR3 DNA: TGTGCCAGCAGCTTAGCAGACAGGGGAACTGAAGCTTTCTTT
V gene: TRBV13
clone size: .
D gene: TRBD1
J gene: TRBJ1-1

CDR3 protein: CASSLADWDSPLHF
CDR3 DNA: TGTGCCAGCAGCTTGGCAGACTGGGATTCACCCCTCCACTTT
V gene: TRBV5-4
clone size: .
D gene: .
J gene: TRBJ1-6

CDR3 protein: CASSYRDSIPGELFF
CDR3 DNA: TGTGCCAGTAGTTATCGGGACAGTATCCCCGGGGAGCTGTTTTTT
V gene: TRBV19
clone size: .
D gene: TRBD1
J gene: TRBJ2-2

CDR3 protein: CASSLLQANTEAFF
CDR3 DNA: TGTGCCAGCAGCTTACTCCAGGCGAACACTGAAGCTTTCTTT
V gene: TRBV5-4
clone size: .
D gene: .
J gene: TRBJ1-1

CDR3 protein: CSASGRSHEQYF
CDR3 DNA: TGCAGTGCTAGTGGCAGATCCCACGAGCAGTACTTC
V gene: TRBV20-1
clone size: .
D gene: .
J gene: TRBJ2-7

CDR3 protein: CASSSGQTTYNEQFF
CDR3 DNA: TGTGCCAGCAGTTCGGGACAGACGACCTACAATGAGCAGTTCTTC
V gene: TRBV27
clone size: .
D gene: TRBD1
J gene: TRBJ2-1

CDR3 protein: CASMGGLQPQHF
CDR3 DNA: TGTGCCAGTATGGGAGGGTTGCAGCCCCAGCATTTT
V gene: TRBV19
clone size: once
D gene: .
J gene: TRBJ1-5

CDR3 protein: CASSYSVASEETQYF
CDR3 DNA: TGTGCCAGCAGTTACTCGGTCGCTAGCGAAGAGACCCAGTACTTC
V gene: TRBV6-5
clone size: .
D gene: .
J gene: TRBJ2-5

CDR3 protein: CASSGGADQPQHF
CDR3 DNA: TGCGCCAGCAGTGGGGGGGCCGACCAGCCCCAGCATTTT
V gene: TRBV5-1
clone size: once
D gene: .
J gene: TRBJ1-5

CDR3 protein: CASSLEWYTTGELFF
CDR3 DNA: TGCGCCAGCAGCTTAGAGTGGTATACGACCGGGGAGCTGTTTTTT
V gene: TRBV5-1
clone size: .
D gene: .
J gene: TRBJ2-2

CDR3 protein: CASSWRLSGYTF
CDR3 DNA: TGTGCCAGCAGCTGGCGACTCAGTGGCTACACCTTC
V gene: TRBV5-6
clone size: .
D gene: .
J gene: TRBJ1-2

CDR3 protein: CASSIGTSFSEQYF
CDR3 DNA: TGTGCCAGCAGTATCGGGACTAGTTTTTCCGAGCAGTACTTC
V gene: TRBV9
clone size: .
D gene: TRBD2
J gene: TRBJ2-7

CDR3 protein: CASSSHMNYGYTF
CDR3 DNA: TGTGCCAGCAGCTCACACATGAACTATGGCTACACCTTC
V gene: TRBV7-2
clone size: .
D gene: .
J gene: TRBJ1-2

CDR3 protein: CASTGLYNEQFF
CDR3 DNA: TGTGCCAGCACAGGGTTGTACAATGAGCAGTTCTTC
V gene: TRBV6-6
clone size: .
D gene: .
J gene: TRBJ2-1

CDR3 protein: CASSQTLGLAGPGYNEQFF
CDR3 DNA: TGCGCCAGCAGCCAAACGTTGGGACTAGCGGGGCCTGGCTACAATGAGCAGTTCTTC
V gene: TRBV4-3
clone size: .
D gene: TRBD2
J gene: TRBJ2-1

CDR3 protein: CASNADRKTDTQYF
CDR3 DNA: TGTGCCAGCAACGCGGACAGGAAAACAGATACGCAGTATTTT
V gene: TRBV2
clone size: .
D gene: TRBD1
J gene: TRBJ2-3

CDR3 protein: CASSFWPLGNQPQHF
CDR3 DNA: TGTGCCAGCAGTTTCTGGCCCCTGGGCAATCAGCCCCAGCATTTT
V gene: TRBV27
clone size: .
D gene: .
J gene: TRBJ1-5

CDR3 protein: CASTPRGGSYNEQFF
CDR3 DNA: TGCGCCAGCACCCCGCGGGGGGGCTCCTACAATGAGCAGTTCTTC
V gene: TRBV5-1
clone size: .
D gene: TRBD2
J gene: TRBJ2-1

CDR3 protein: CASSRGTSGAEGEQFF
CDR3 DNA: TGTGCCAGCTCCCGAGGAACTAGCGGGGCCGAGGGGGAGCAGTTCTTC
V gene: TRBV18
clone size: .
D gene: TRBD2
J gene: TRBJ2-1

CDR3 protein: CASSYSPGGLNTEAFF
CDR3 DNA: TGTGCCAGCAGTTACTCTCCAGGGGGCTTGAACACTGAAGCTTTCTTT
V gene: TRBV6-6
clone size: .
D gene: TRBD1
J gene: TRBJ1-1

CDR3 protein: CASSLGTGLGYTF
CDR3 DNA: TGTGCCAGCAGTTTAGGGACAGGGCTTGGCTACACCTTC
V gene: TRBV12-3/TRBV12-4
clone size: .
D gene: TRBD1
J gene: TRBJ1-2

CDR3 protein: CASQGGRGTGELFF
CDR3 DNA: TGTGCCAGCCAAGGGGGACGAGGCACCGGGGAGCTGTTTTTT
V gene: TRBV4-2
clone size: .
D gene: .
J gene: TRBJ2-2

CDR3 protein: CAWSLTGRGANYGYTF
CDR3 DNA: TGTGCCTGGAGTCTAACAGGGAGGGGGGCTAACTATGGCTACACCTTC
V gene: TRBV30
clone size: .
D gene: .
J gene: TRBJ1-2

CDR3 protein: CASSLAEGGYTF
CDR3 DNA: TGTGCCAGCAGTTTAGCCGAGGGAGGCTACACCTTC
V gene: TRBV12-3/TRBV12-4
clone size: .
D gene: .
J gene: TRBJ1-2

CDR3 protein: CASSQDENTYGYTF
CDR3 DNA: TGCGCCAGCAGCCAAGATGAGAATACCTATGGCTACACCTTC
V gene: TRBV4-3
clone size: .
D gene: .
J gene: TRBJ1-2

CDR3 protein: CASSRGTSPGELFF
CDR3 DNA: TGCGCCAGCAGCCGAGGGACTTCCCCCGGGGAGCTGTTTTTT
V gene: TRBV5-1
clone size: .
D gene: .
J gene: TRBJ2-2

CDR3 protein: CASSLGYSRIF
CDR3 DNA: TGTGCCAGCAGCTTAGGCTACAGCAGAATCTTC
V gene: TRBV7-2
clone size: .
D gene: .
J gene: TRBJ1-2

CDR3 protein: CATSRPFSGTYGYTF
CDR3 DNA: TGTGCCACCAGCAGACCATTTTCGGGTACCTATGGCTACACCTTC
V gene: TRBV15
clone size: .
D gene: .
J gene: TRBJ1-2